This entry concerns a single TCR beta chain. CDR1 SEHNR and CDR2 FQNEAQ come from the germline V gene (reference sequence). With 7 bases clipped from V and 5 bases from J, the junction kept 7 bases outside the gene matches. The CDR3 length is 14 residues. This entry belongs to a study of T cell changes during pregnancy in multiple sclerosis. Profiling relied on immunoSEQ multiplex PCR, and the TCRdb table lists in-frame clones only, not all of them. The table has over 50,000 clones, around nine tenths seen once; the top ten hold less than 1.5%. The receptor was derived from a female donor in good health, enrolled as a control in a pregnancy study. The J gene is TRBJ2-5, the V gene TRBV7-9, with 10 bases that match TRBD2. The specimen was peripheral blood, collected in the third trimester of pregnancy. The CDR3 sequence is CASTLGLAYETQYF. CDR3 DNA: TGTGCCAGCACCCTGGGACTAGCGTACGAGACCCAGTACTTC. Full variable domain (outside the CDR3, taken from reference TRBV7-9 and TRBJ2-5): DTGVSQNPRHKITKRGQNVTFRCDPISEHNRLYWYRQTLGQGPEFLTYFQNEAQLEKSRLLSDRFSAERPKGSFSTLEIQRTEQGDSAMYLCASTLGLAYETQYFGPGTRLLVL.